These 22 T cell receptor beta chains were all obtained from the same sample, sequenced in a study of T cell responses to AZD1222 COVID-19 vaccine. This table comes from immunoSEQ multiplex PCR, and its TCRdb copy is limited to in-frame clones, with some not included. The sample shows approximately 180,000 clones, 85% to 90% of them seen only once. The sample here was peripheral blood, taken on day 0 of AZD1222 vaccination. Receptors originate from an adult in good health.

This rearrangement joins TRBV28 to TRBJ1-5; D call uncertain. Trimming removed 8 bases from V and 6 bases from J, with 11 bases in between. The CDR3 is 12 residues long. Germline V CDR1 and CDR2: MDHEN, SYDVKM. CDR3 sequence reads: CASLNGGQPQHF. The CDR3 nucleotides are TGTGCCAGCCTAAACGGCGGTCAGCCCCAGCATTTT.

The CDR3 loop reads CSASTIRGQWEKLFF. The CDR3 DNA sequence: TGCAGTGCTAGTACCATTAGGGGGCAATGGGAAAAACTGTTTTTT. The gene calls are TRBV20-1 and TRBJ1-4; 7 nucleotides line up with TRBD1. The junction had 12 bases not matched to a gene; V was cut back by 3 bases and J by 8 bases. Germline lookup yields CDR1 DFQATT and CDR2 SNEGSKA (reference sequence). This CDR3 is 15 amino acids long.

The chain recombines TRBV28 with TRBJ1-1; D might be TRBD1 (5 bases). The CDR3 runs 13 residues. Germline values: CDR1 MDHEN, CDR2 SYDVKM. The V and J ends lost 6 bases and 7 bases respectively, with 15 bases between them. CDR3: CASRPGHTIEAFF. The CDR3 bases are TGTGCCAGCAGACCAGGACATACTATTGAAGCTTTCTTT.

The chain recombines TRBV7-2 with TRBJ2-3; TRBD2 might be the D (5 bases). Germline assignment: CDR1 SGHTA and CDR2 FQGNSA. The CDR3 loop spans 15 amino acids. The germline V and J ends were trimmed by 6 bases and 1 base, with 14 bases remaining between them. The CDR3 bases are TGTGCCAGCAGTCCCCGCGGTAGCGGCACAGATACGCAGTATTTT. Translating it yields CASSPRGSGTDTQYF. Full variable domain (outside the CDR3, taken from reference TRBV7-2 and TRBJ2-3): GAGVSQSPSNKVTEKGKDVELRCDPISGHTALYWYRQSLGQGLEFLIYFQGNSAPDKSGLPSDRFSAERTGGSVSTLTIQRTQQEDSAVYLCASSPRGSGTDTQYFGPGTRLTVL.

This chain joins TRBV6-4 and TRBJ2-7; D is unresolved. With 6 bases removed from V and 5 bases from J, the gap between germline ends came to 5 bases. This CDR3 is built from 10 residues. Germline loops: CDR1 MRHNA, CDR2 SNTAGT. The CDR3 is CASSRHEQYF. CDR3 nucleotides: TGTGCCAGCAGCCGACACGAGCAGTACTTC.

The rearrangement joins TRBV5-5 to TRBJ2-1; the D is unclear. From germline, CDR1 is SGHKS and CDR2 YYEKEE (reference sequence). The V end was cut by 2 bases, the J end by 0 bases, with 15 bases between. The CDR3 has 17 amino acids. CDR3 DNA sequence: TGTGCCAGCAGCTTATGGCAGGACCTCTTCTCCTACAATGAGCAGTTCTTC. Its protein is CASSLWQDLFSYNEQFF.

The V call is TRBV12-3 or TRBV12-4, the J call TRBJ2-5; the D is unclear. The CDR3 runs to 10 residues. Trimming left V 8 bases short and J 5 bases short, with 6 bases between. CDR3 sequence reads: CASGRETQYF. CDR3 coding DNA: TGTGCCAGCGGACGGGAGACCCAGTACTTC.

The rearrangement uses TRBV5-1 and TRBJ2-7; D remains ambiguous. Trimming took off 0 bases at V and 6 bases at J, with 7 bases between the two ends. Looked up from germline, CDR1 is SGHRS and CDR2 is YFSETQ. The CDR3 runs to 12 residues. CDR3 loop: CASSLDFREQYF. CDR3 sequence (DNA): TGCGCCAGCAGCTTGGACTTCCGCGAGCAGTACTTC.

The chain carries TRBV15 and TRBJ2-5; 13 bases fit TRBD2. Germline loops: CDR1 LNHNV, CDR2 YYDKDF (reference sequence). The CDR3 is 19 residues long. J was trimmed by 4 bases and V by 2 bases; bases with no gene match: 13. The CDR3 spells CATSRKWTSGGFGGETQYF. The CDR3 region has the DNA TGTGCCACCAGCAGAAAATGGACTAGCGGGGGATTTGGGGGAGAGACCCAGTACTTC.

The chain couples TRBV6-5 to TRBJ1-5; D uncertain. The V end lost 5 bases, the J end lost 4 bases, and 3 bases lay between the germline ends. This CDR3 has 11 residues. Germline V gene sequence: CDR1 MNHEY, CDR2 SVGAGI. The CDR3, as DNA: TGTGCCAGCAGTAAAAATCAGCCCCAGCATTTT. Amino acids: CASSKNQPQHF.

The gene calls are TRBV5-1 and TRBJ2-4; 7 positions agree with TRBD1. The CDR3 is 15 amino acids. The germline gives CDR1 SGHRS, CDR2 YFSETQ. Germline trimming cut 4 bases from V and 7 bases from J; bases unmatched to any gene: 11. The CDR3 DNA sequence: TGCGCCAGCAGCACAGGGACAGCCGCGTTGAACATTCAGTACTTC. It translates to CASSTGTAALNIQYF.

The CDR3 DNA follows: TGCAGCGTTGAGGGGACTAGCGGACAAGAGACCCAGTACTTC. It encodes CSVEGTSGQETQYF. V and J are TRBV29-1 and TRBJ2-5; 11 bases agree with TRBD2. Germline V CDR1 and CDR2: SQVTM, ANQGSEA. The CDR3 totals 14 residues. Unmatched junction bases numbered 2, after V lost 3 bases and J lost 2 bases.

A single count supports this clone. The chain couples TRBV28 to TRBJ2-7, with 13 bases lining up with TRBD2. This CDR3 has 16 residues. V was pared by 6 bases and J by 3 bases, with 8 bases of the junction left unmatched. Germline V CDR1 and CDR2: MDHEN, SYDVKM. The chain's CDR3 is CASRSGGTSGIYEQYF. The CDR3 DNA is TGTGCCAGCAGATCAGGCGGGACTAGCGGGATCTACGAGCAGTACTTC.

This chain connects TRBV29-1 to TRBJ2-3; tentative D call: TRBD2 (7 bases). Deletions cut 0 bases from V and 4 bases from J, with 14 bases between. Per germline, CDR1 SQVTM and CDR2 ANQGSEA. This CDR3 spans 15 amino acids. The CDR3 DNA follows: TGCAGCGTTGAAGATCTTGGGGGGGCTGCAGATACGCAGTATTTT. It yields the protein CSVEDLGGAADTQYF.

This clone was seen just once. The CDR3 region is CASSLARGAEAFF. The CDR3 coding sequence is TGTGCCAGCAGCTTGGCGCGGGGTGCTGAAGCTTTCTTT. This chain links TRBV5-6 with TRBJ1-1, with D unclear. From germline, CDR1 is SGHDT and CDR2 YYEEEE. Trimming left V 0 bases short and J 6 bases short, with 9 bases between. CDR3 size: 13 residues.

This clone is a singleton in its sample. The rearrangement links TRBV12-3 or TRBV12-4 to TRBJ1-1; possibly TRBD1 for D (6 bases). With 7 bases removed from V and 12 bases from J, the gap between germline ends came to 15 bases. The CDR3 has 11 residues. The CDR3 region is CASILRGESFF. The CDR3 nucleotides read TGTGCCAGCATCCTAAGGGGGGAGTCTTTCTTT.

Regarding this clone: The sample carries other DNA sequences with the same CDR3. The CDR3 here is CASSISPAVPGNTIYF. As DNA, the CDR3 is TGTGCCAGCAGCATCAGTCCCGCGGTCCCTGGAAACACCATATATTTT. V and J are TRBV5-6 and TRBJ1-3; D not resolved. Germline V lookup: CDR1 SGHDT, CDR2 YYEEEE. The CDR3 spans 16 residues. The germline V and J ends were trimmed by 4 bases and 2 bases, with 16 bases remaining between them. The full variable domain, rest sourced from reference TRBV5-6 and TRBJ1-3, is DAGVTQSPTHLIKTRGQQVTLRCSPKSGHDTVSWYQQALGQGPQFIFQYYEEEERQRGNFPDRFSGHQFPNYSSELNVNALLLGDSALYLCASSISPAVPGNTIYFGEGSWLTVV.

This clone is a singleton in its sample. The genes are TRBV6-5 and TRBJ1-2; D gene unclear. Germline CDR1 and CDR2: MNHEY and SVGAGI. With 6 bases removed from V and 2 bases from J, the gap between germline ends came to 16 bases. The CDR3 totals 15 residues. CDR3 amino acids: CASRPIKRENYGYTF. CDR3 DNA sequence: TGTGCCAGCAGACCGATCAAACGGGAGAACTATGGCTACACCTTC.

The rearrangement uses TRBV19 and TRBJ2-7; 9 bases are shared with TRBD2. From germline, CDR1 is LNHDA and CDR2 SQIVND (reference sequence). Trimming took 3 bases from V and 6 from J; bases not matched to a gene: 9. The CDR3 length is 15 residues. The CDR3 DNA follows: TGTGCCAGTAGTATCTCCCTAGCGGGATCCAGCGAGCAGTACTTC. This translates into CASSISLAGSSEQYF.

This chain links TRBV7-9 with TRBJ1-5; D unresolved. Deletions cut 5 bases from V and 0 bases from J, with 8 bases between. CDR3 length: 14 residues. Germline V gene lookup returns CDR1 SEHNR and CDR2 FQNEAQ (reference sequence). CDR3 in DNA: TGTGCCAGCAGCAAACTGGATAGCAATCAGCCCCAGCATTTT. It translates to CASSKLDSNQPQHF.

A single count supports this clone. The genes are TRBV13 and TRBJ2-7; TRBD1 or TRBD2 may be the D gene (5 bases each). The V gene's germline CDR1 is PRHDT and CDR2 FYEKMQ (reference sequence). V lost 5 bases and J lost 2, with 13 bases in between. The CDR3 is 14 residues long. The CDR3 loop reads CASSMGRSTYEQYF. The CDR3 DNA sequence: TGTGCCAGCAGCATGGGACGGTCTACCTACGAGCAGTACTTC. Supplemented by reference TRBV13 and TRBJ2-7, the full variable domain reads AAGVIQSPRHLIKEKRETATLKCYPIPRHDTVYWYQQGPGQDPQFLISFYEKMQSDKGSIPDRFSAQQFSDYHSELNMSSLELGDSALYFCASSMGRSTYEQYFGPGTRLTVT.

The CDR3 DNA reads TGTGCCAGTAACTTGGACAGGGCACATAATTCACCCCTCCACTTT. Translation gives CASNLDRAHNSPLHF. The genes are TRBV19 and TRBJ1-6; 8 bases line up with TRBD1. Germline CDR1 is LNHDA and CDR2 is SQIVND (reference sequence). V lost 7 bases to trimming and J lost 5 bases; unmatched junction nucleotides: 7. CDR3 length equals 15 residues. Full variable domain (remainder filled in from reference TRBV19 and TRBJ1-6): DGGITQSPKYLFRKEGQNVTLSCEQNLNHDAMYWYRQDPGQGLRLIYYSQIVNDFQKGDIAEGYSVSREKKESFPLTVTSAQKNPTAFYLCASNLDRAHNSPLHFGNGTRLTVT.